The T cell receptor beta chain under discussion was sequenced for a study of T cell repertoires in cytomegalovirus infection. Study-level background: It was the public TCR beta signatures that indicated both CMV infection and matching HLA type.

This clonotype occurred a few times. TCRdb re-derived calls from the reads in MiXCR, one entry per CDR3 protein. The data contain a few hundred thousand distinct CDR3 sequences, roughly 17% of them seen just once; the ten biggest clones take up about 12%. J gave up 11 bases and V 6 bases, and 12 bases lay outside the gene matches. This CDR3 region has 14 residues. Germline CDR1 is MDHEN and CDR2 is SYDVKM. This clonotype was sampled from a human donor in good health (CMV status not recorded). Some clones in this sample may be carry-over from other donors' samples. This sequence joins TRBV28 and TRBJ2-1, with 8 bases matching TRBD1. Sequences were obtained from PBMCs. The DNA for the CDR3 is TGTGCCAGCAGACCCGCAGGACAGGGTAGGAAGCAGTTCTTC. It codes for CASRPAGQGRKQFF.